This T cell receptor (beta chain) was recorded in a study of blood T cell repertoires in COVID-19. Whole-study context: T cells, B-cell-depleted T cells, or PBMCs provided the cDNA or gDNA that served as material.

Per the authors' pipeline: Amplification of reference gene primers was used by the study to estimate nucleated cell counts. The table came from immunoSEQ multiplex PCR; TCRdb's copy has only in-frame clones and leaves some out. V and J calls plus clone size are reproduced from that table; the DNA served to infer D and trimming. The data hold tens of thousands of clones, with roughly 86% observed a single time. The sample holds one count of this clone. This CDR3 comprises 17 residues. The chain combines TRBV21-1 with TRBJ1-1; the table's D call, TRBD1, was not checked against the DNA. TRBV21-1 counts as a pseudogene. Sequencing was carried out using peripheral blood. The receptor's source is a human donor with active COVID-19. The donor label of this sample is uncertain. The CDR3 region has the DNA TGTGCCAGCAGCAGGCCGGACAGGGATATGTTAAACACTGAAGCTTTCTTT. Its protein is CASSRPDRDMLNTEAFF.